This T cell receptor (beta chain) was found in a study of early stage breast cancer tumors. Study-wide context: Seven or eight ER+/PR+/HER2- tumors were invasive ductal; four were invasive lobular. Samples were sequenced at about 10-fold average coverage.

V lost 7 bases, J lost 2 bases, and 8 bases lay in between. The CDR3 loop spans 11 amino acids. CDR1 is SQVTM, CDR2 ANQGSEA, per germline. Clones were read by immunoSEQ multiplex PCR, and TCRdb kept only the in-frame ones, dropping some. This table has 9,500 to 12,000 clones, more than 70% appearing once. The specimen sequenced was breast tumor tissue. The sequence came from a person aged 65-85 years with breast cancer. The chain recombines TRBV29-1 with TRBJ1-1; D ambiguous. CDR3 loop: CSGTQNTEAFF. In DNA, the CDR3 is TGCAGCGGTACACAAAACACTGAAGCTTTCTTT.